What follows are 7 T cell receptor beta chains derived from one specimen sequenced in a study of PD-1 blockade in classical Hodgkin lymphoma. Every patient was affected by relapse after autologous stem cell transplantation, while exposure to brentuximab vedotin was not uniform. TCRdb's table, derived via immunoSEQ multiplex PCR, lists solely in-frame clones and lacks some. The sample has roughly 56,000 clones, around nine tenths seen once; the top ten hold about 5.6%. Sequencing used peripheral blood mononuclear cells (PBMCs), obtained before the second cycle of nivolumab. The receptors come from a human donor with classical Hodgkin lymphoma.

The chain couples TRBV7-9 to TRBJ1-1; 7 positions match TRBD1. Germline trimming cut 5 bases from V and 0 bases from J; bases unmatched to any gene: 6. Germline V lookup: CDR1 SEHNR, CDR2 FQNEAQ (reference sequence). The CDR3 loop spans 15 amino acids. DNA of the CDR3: TGTGCCAGCAGCCCACGGACAGGAGTGAACACTGAAGCTTTCTTT. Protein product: CASSPRTGVNTEAFF.

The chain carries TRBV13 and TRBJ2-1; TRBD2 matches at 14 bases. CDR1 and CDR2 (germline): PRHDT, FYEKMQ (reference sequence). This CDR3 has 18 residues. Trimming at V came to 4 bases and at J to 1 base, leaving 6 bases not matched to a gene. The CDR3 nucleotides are TGTGCCAGCAGCTCGCCTGGGACTAGCGGGGGATCCTACAATGAGCAGTTCTTC. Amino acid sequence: CASSSPGTSGGSYNEQFF.

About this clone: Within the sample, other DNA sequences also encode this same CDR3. The CDR3: CASSLGREGQPQHF. The CDR3 DNA follows: TGCGCCAGCAGCTTGGGCAGGGAGGGTCAGCCCCAGCATTTT. The chain joins TRBV5-1 to TRBJ1-5; D possibly corresponds to TRBD1 (5 bases). The CDR3 sequence is 14 residues long. The germline V and J ends were trimmed by 0 bases and 6 bases, with 10 bases remaining between them. CDR1 is SGHRS and CDR2 is YFSETQ in the germline V gene.

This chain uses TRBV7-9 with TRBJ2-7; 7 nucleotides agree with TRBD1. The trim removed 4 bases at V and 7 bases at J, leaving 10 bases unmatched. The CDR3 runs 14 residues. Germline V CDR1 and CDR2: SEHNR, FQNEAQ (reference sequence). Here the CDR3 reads CASSSSGQQGEQYF. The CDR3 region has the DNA TGTGCCAGCAGCTCGTCGGGACAGCAAGGGGAGCAGTACTTC.

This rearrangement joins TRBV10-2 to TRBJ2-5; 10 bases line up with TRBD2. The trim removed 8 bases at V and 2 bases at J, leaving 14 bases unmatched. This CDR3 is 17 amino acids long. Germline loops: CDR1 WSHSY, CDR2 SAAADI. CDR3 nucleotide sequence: TGCGCCAGCCCTGCTGCCCCTAGCGGGGGTGTTCAAGAGACCCAGTACTTC. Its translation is CASPAAPSGGVQETQYF.

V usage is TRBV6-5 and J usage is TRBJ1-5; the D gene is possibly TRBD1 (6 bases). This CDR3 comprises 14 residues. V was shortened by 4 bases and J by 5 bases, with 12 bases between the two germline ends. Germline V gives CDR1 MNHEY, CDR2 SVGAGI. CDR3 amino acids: CASSSGGGHQPQHF. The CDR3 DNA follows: TGTGCCAGCAGTTCGGGAGGGGGGCATCAGCCCCAGCATTTT.

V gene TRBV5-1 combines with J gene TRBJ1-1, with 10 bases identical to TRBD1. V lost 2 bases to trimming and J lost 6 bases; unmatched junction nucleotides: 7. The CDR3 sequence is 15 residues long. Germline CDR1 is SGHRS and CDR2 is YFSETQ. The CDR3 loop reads CASSFRQGAWSEAFF. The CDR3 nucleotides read TGCGCCAGCAGCTTCAGACAGGGGGCTTGGTCTGAAGCTTTCTTT.